Shown below are 32 T cell receptor beta chains from a single sample sequenced in a study of Ad26.COV2.S vaccination and SARS-CoV-2 variants. Treatment meaning: roughly 20 received Ad26.COV2.S at low or high dose, single or two shots; about 5 received placebo; per-sample allocation not given. It was on day 63 after the first vaccine or placebo injection that samples were taken. This table comes from immunoSEQ multiplex PCR, and its TCRdb copy is limited to in-frame clones, with some not included. Among nearly 400,000 clones listed, around nine tenths were seen once. Source: peripheral blood, taken in a trial of Ad26.COV2.S vaccine versus placebo. These receptors were taken from a person between 18 and 59 years old who received the Ad26.COV2.S COVID-19 vaccine or a placebo.

The J gene is TRBJ1-5, the V gene TRBV5-8; D remains unclear. The V end was cut by 6 bases, the J end by 5 bases, with 12 bases between. CDR1 and CDR2 (germline): SGHTS, YDEGEE. The CDR3 loop spans 13 amino acids. The DNA for the CDR3 is TGTGCCAGCACTGTCAGGTCGGATCAGCCCCAGCATTTT. It translates to CASTVRSDQPQHF.

V usage is TRBV19 and J usage is TRBJ2-2; TRBD2 matches at 7 bases. CDR3 length equals 13 residues. Germline CDR1 LNHDA, CDR2 SQIVND (reference sequence). V shed 8 bases, J shed 7 bases, and the junction held 7 bases outside the gene matches. For the CDR3, the DNA is TGTGCCAGTGGACTAGTTTCCCGCGGGGAGCTGTTTTTT. This sequence encodes CASGLVSRGELFF.

This rearrangement joins TRBV6-5 to TRBJ1-1; no clear D. CDR1 and CDR2 (germline): MNHEY, SVGAGI. CDR3 length: 13 amino acids. V shed 6 bases and J shed 1 base, with 9 bases lying between them. In DNA form, the CDR3 reads TGTGCCAGCAGGCGAAGGCAGAACACTGAAGCTTTCTTT. It yields the protein CASRRRQNTEAFF.

The J gene is TRBJ2-3, the V gene TRBV6-2 or TRBV6-3; 12 nucleotides match TRBD2. The CDR3 extends over 14 amino acids. Germline V gene lookup returns CDR1 MNHEY and CDR2 SVGEGT. V gave up 0 bases and J gave up 14 bases; unmatched junction bases: 6. For the CDR3, the DNA is TGTGCCAGCAGTTACTCCGCGACTAGCGGGAGAGCGTATTTT. Translated, it gives CASSYSATSGRAYF.

The chain employs TRBV28 and TRBJ1-4, with D possibly TRBD1 on 5 matching bases. This CDR3 has 16 amino acids. The ends were cut back, 6 bases at V and 7 bases at J, with 21 bases in the middle. Germline V gene data show CDR1 as MDHEN and CDR2 as SYDVKM. In DNA form, the CDR3 reads TGTGCCAGCAGGGGTCAGGGTGTATTCGCAACTGAAAAACTGTTTTTT. Residues: CASRGQGVFATEKLFF. Full variable domain (missing parts from reference TRBV28 and TRBJ1-4): DVKVTQSSRYLVKRTGEKVFLECVQDMDHENMFWYRQDPGLGLRLIYFSYDVKMKEKGDIPEGYSVSREKKERFSLILESASTNQTSMYLCASRGQGVFATEKLFFGSGTQLSVL.

The chain uses TRBV2 and TRBJ2-7, with D perhaps matching TRBD1 (5 bases). Looked up from germline, CDR1 is SNHLY and CDR2 is FYNNEI. The CDR3 extends over 12 amino acids. CDR3 amino acids: CAITRGLYEQYF. The DNA for the CDR3 is TGTGCTATAACAAGGGGTCTGTACGAGCAGTACTTC.

The table lists this clone with a count of one. V gene TRBV4-2 combines with J gene TRBJ2-7; weak D call: TRBD1 (6 bases). Deletions cut 0 bases from V and 1 base from J, with 13 bases between. CDR1 and CDR2 from the germline V gene are LGHNA and YNFKEQ. The CDR3 length is 16 residues. CDR3 amino acids: CASSQDGRGRSYEQYF. For the CDR3, the DNA is TGTGCCAGCAGCCAAGATGGCAGGGGACGGTCCTACGAGCAGTACTTC.

The gene calls are TRBV19 and TRBJ2-7; TRBD1 is a possible D gene (5 bases). This CDR3 spans 13 amino acids. Germline loops: CDR1 LNHDA, CDR2 SQIVND (reference sequence). With 5 bases removed from V and 5 bases from J, the gap between germline ends came to 13 bases. DNA of the CDR3: TGTGCCAGTAGTCCCAGGGTAGGCGACGAGCAGTACTTC. This encodes CASSPRVGDEQYF.

The rearrangement joins TRBV9 to TRBJ1-1; D gene ambiguous. With 2 bases removed from V and 2 bases from J, the gap between germline ends came to 7 bases. The CDR3 totals 13 residues. Germline CDR1 and CDR2: SGDLS and YYNGEE. The CDR3 loop is CASSVLSNTEAFF. The DNA for the CDR3 is TGTGCCAGCAGCGTGTTGTCTAACACTGAAGCTTTCTTT.

V is TRBV2 and J is TRBJ2-7; a possible D gene is TRBD2 (5 bases). There are 14 residues in the CDR3. V dropped 6 bases and J dropped 2 bases, with 14 bases sitting between them. Germline-derived CDR1 and CDR2 are SNHLY and FYNNEI. This chain's CDR3 is CASRSPDFPYEQYF. CDR3 nucleotide sequence: TGTGCCAGCAGAAGTCCGGACTTCCCCTACGAGCAGTACTTC.

The genes are TRBV7-2 and TRBJ2-7; D unresolved. Deletions cut 5 bases from V and 2 bases from J, with 10 bases between. Germline lookup yields CDR1 SGHTA and CDR2 FQGNSA. The CDR3 loop spans 13 amino acids. The CDR3 protein is CASSKAGAYEQYF. The CDR3 DNA reads TGTGCCAGCAGCAAGGCTGGGGCCTACGAGCAGTACTTC.

This chain joins TRBV6-5 and TRBJ1-1, with unresolved D. The CDR3 sequence is 14 residues long. Deletions cut 0 bases from V and 0 bases from J, with 5 bases between. The germline V gene has CDR1 MNHEY and CDR2 SVGAGI. DNA of the CDR3: TGTGCCAGCAGTTACTCACGGATGAACACTGAAGCTTTCTTT. Amino acids: CASSYSRMNTEAFF.

The genes are TRBV5-5 and TRBJ2-3, with D tentatively TRBD1 (5 bases). The CDR3 has 19 amino acids. CDR1 is SGHKS, CDR2 YYEKEE, per germline (reference sequence). V shed 3 bases and J shed 0 bases, with 23 bases lying between them. CDR3 region: CASSSLLYSDNPSTDTQYF. The CDR3, as DNA: TGTGCCAGCAGCTCATTACTCTACTCGGACAACCCTAGCACAGATACGCAGTATTTT.

The gene calls are TRBV28 and TRBJ2-7, with 8 positions matching TRBD2. From germline, CDR1 is MDHEN and CDR2 SYDVKM. There are 17 residues in the CDR3. The J segment lost 3 bases and the V segment lost 5 bases, leaving 15 bases of the junction unmatched. This CDR3 is CASSQSGTRLHFYEQYF. The CDR3 nucleotides are TGTGCCAGCAGTCAGTCCGGGACTAGACTCCATTTCTACGAGCAGTACTTC.

This chain uses TRBV29-1 with TRBJ1-2; 8 bases align to TRBD1. Per germline, CDR1 SQVTM and CDR2 ANQGSEA. V was pared by 5 bases and J by 7 bases, with 3 bases of the junction left unmatched. The CDR3 sequence is 11 residues long. Written as DNA, the CDR3 is TGCAGCGTTTCCGGGACAGGTGGCTACACCTTC. As protein: CSVSGTGGYTF.

The CDR3 reads CASSSSTGKPAYTGELFF. CDR3 coding DNA: TGTGCCAGCAGCTCAAGCACAGGGAAACCGGCGTACACCGGGGAGCTGTTTTTT. The gene calls are TRBV7-2 and TRBJ2-2; a possible D gene is TRBD1 (6 bases). Trimming removed 4 bases at V and 3 bases at J, with 21 bases between. This CDR3 has 18 amino acids. Germline CDR1 reads SGHTA; CDR2 reads FQGNSA.

The chain is built from TRBV30 and TRBJ1-2; 9 nucleotides match TRBD1. In germline, CDR1 is GTSNPN, CDR2 SVGIG (reference sequence). The CDR3 totals 14 residues. Germline trimming cut 2 bases from V and 8 bases from J; bases unmatched to any gene: 9. CDR3: CAWSHGGQGLGYTF. In nucleotides, the CDR3 is TGTGCCTGGAGTCACGGGGGACAGGGCCTGGGCTACACCTTC.

CDR3 nucleotides: TGTGCCAGCAGCCGCCTTGGGACTAGCGGCCACGAGCAGTACTTC. Residues: CASSRLGTSGHEQYF. J is TRBJ2-7 and V is TRBV3-1 (or the pseudogene TRBV3-2), with 11 bases aligning to TRBD2. Germline CDR1 reads LGHDT; CDR2 reads YNNKEL (reference sequence). This CDR3 spans 15 amino acids. Trimming removed 4 bases from V and 5 bases from J; junction bases left unmatched: 7.

The chain joins TRBV7-3 to TRBJ2-7; D is perhaps TRBD1 (6 bases). This CDR3 spans 14 amino acids. The V gene lost 2 bases and the J gene lost 3 bases, with 11 bases spanning the gap. CDR1 SGHTA and CDR2 FQGTGA come from the germline V gene. DNA of the CDR3: TGTGCCAGCAGCTTAGTAAAGGGGGACTACGAGCAGTACTTC. This sequence encodes CASSLVKGDYEQYF.

The table lists this clone with a count of one. V and J are TRBV19 and TRBJ1-6, with D tentatively TRBD1 (6 bases). V was clipped by 4 bases and J by 4 bases, with 11 bases between them. The CDR3 length is 15 residues. The germline CDR1 and CDR2 sequences are LNHDA and SQIVND (reference sequence). The CDR3 is CASSTFRGYNSPLHF. The CDR3 nucleotides are TGTGCCAGTAGTACCTTCAGGGGATATAATTCACCCCTCCACTTT.

CDR3 in DNA: TGTGCCAGCAGTTACTCAGCGGGGGTAGAGACCCAGTACTTC. Amino acid sequence: CASSYSAGVETQYF. The chain has TRBV6-5 and TRBJ2-5; 8 bases are shared with TRBD2. Germline CDR1 and CDR2: MNHEY and SVGAGI. J gave up 4 bases and V 0 bases, and 1 base lay outside the gene matches. The CDR3 contains 14 residues.

CDR3 bases: TGCGCCAGCAGCTTGGGGGGACGTCAGCCCCAGCATTTT. Residues: CASSLGGRQPQHF. The V call is TRBV5-1, the J call TRBJ1-5, with a possible D match to TRBD1 (5 bases). V was trimmed by 0 bases and J by 6 bases, leaving 7 bases between them. The CDR3 is made up of 13 amino acids. Per the germline V gene, CDR1 is SGHRS and CDR2 is YFSETQ.

V and J are TRBV30 and TRBJ2-2, with TRBD1 identical over 7 bases. CDR3 length equals 13 residues. The ends lost 2 bases at V and 6 bases at J; junction bases unmatched: 3. Per germline, CDR1 GTSNPN and CDR2 SVGIG (reference sequence). The CDR3 sequence is CAWSLDRAGELFF. In nucleotides, the CDR3 is TGTGCCTGGAGTCTTGACAGGGCCGGGGAGCTGTTTTTT. Together with reference TRBV30 and TRBJ2-2, the CDR3 gives the full variable domain: SQTIHQWPATLVQPVGSPLSLECTVEGTSNPNLYWYRQAAGRGLQLLFYSVGIGQISSEVPQNLSASRPQDRQFILSSKKLLLSDSGFYLCAWSLDRAGELFFGEGSRLTVL.

This clone was observed a handful of times. The rearrangement joins TRBV5-1 to TRBJ1-4; 9 bases align to TRBD1. Germline V lookup: CDR1 SGHRS, CDR2 YFSETQ. J gave up 8 bases and V 2 bases, and 7 bases lay outside the gene matches. The CDR3 has 15 amino acids. This CDR3 reads CASSLTGTGSEKLFF. The DNA for the CDR3 is TGCGCCAGCAGCTTAACCGGGACAGGGTCGGAAAAACTGTTTTTT.

The V gene is TRBV7-3, the J gene TRBJ2-5, with D unclear. This CDR3 comprises 13 residues. V was shortened by 5 bases and J by 5 bases, with 12 bases between the two germline ends. Germline V gives CDR1 SGHTA, CDR2 FQGTGA. CDR3 residues: CASSPGFAETQYF. In DNA, the CDR3 is TGTGCCAGCAGCCCGGGTTTTGCGGAGACCCAGTACTTC.

The chain has TRBV12-3 or TRBV12-4 and TRBJ1-1, with no clear D. Trimming left V 2 bases short and J 3 bases short, with 4 bases between. The CDR3 totals 12 residues. Here the CDR3 DNA reads TGTGCCAGCAGTTTATGGGACACTGAAGCTTTCTTT. This gives the protein CASSLWDTEAFF.

The rearrangement uses TRBV6-2 or TRBV6-3 and TRBJ2-1; TRBD1 matches 9 bases. CDR3 length equals 15 residues. Losses at the gene ends were 6 bases for V and 3 bases for J; bases not matched to a gene: 6. Germline CDR1 reads MNHEY; CDR2 reads SVGEGT. The CDR3 nucleotides are TGTGCCAGCAGCATTGACAGGGGGTTCTACAATGAGCAGTTCTTC. Its protein is CASSIDRGFYNEQFF.

The chain is built from TRBV6-2 or TRBV6-3 and TRBJ1-2; 9 bases align to TRBD1. J lost 5 bases, V lost 6 bases, and 13 bases had no gene match. Germline CDR1 and CDR2: MNHEY and SVGEGT. This CDR3 region has 16 residues. The CDR3: CASSLGQGLSLYGYTF. The CDR3 DNA reads TGTGCCAGCAGCCTCGGACAGGGGCTCTCCCTTTATGGCTACACCTTC.

In regard to this clone: Mismatch with germline at one junction end may stem from a read error. This chain joins TRBV27 and TRBJ2-7; D is possibly TRBD1 or TRBD2 (5 bases each). The CDR3 extends over 13 amino acids. Germline CDR1 is MNHEY and CDR2 is SMNVEV (reference sequence). CDR3 region: CASSLEGFGPTSF. DNA for the CDR3: TGTGCCAGCAGTTTAGAGGGGTTTGGTCCCACCTCCTTC.

The chain couples TRBV3-1 (or the pseudogene TRBV3-2) to TRBJ1-2; perhaps TRBD1 as D (5 bases). Germline V gene data show CDR1 as LGHDT and CDR2 as YNNKEL (reference sequence). V shed 3 bases and J shed 4 bases, with 15 bases lying between them. The CDR3 loop spans 15 amino acids. The CDR3 spells CASSHLQGGGYGYTF. CDR3 nucleotides: TGTGCCAGCAGCCATTTGCAAGGCGGGGGCTATGGCTACACCTTC.

This rearrangement joins TRBV4-1 to TRBJ2-7; 8 bases line up with TRBD1. Looked up from germline, CDR1 is MGHRA and CDR2 is YSYEKL. The CDR3 length is 17 residues. V gave up 0 bases and J gave up 1 base; unmatched junction bases: 8. The CDR3 loop is CASSQEGQGAVSYEQYF. CDR3 nucleotide sequence: TGCGCCAGCAGCCAAGAAGGGCAGGGGGCGGTATCCTACGAGCAGTACTTC.

The rearrangement uses TRBV3-1 (or the pseudogene TRBV3-2) and TRBJ2-1; 7 positions match TRBD1. Germline V gene sequence: CDR1 LGHDT, CDR2 YNNKEL (reference sequence). The CDR3 sequence is 16 residues long. Trimming at V came to 3 bases and at J to 4 bases, leaving 9 bases not matched to a gene. CDR3 in amino acids: CASSHGPGQTYNEQFF. The CDR3, as DNA: TGTGCCAGCAGCCATGGTCCGGGACAGACATACAATGAGCAGTTCTTC.